This entry lists 26 T cell receptor beta chains sequenced from one sample in a study of pediatric ulcerative colitis. Sequenced by immunoSEQ multiplex PCR; TCRdb stores in-frame clones only, minus some. The sample carries about 35,000 clones, about 81% recorded once. During colonoscopy, one to two rectal pinch biopsies were collected. The sample consisted of gut tissue. These receptors all come from a boy aged 5-17 years with mild ulcerative colitis.

The rearrangement uses TRBV7-6 and TRBJ1-6; 9 nucleotides match TRBD1. Germline loops: CDR1 SGHVS, CDR2 FNYEAQ. V lost 0 bases to trimming and J lost 10 bases; unmatched junction nucleotides: 4. The CDR3 is 15 amino acids. This CDR3 reads CASSLAGQGTSPLHF. In nucleotides, the CDR3 is TGTGCCAGCAGCTTAGCCGGACAGGGGACCTCACCCCTCCACTTT.

The table lists this clone with a count of one. The DNA of the CDR3 is TGTGCCAGCAGCCCAAGACAGTCCTACGAGCAGTACTTC. Residues: CASSPRQSYEQYF. The V gene is TRBV13, the J gene TRBJ2-7; D possibly corresponds to TRBD1 (5 bases). The CDR3 consists of 13 residues. Per the germline V gene, CDR1 is PRHDT and CDR2 is FYEKMQ (reference sequence). The V gene lost 5 bases and the J gene lost 1 base, with 9 bases spanning the gap.

The chain carries TRBV7-9 and TRBJ1-1; tentatively, D is TRBD1 (6 bases). Germline V gene lookup returns CDR1 SEHNR and CDR2 FQNEAQ (reference sequence). V lost 5 bases and J 1 base, leaving 8 bases between the germline ends. The CDR3 spans 13 residues. CDR3 in amino acids: CASSQDRNTEAFF. In DNA, the CDR3 is TGTGCCAGCAGCCAGGACAGGAACACTGAAGCTTTCTTT.

DNA for the CDR3: TGTGCCAGCAGCTCCACCCCCGGGACGAGCCCTTACGAGCAGTACTTC. It codes for CASSSTPGTSPYEQYF. The rearrangement uses TRBV5-4 and TRBJ2-7; D possibly uses TRBD1 or TRBD2 (5 bases each). The CDR3 consists of 16 residues. CDR1 is SGHNT, CDR2 YYREEE, per germline (reference sequence). V was shortened by 3 bases and J by 4 bases, with 20 bases between the two germline ends.

This clone has more than one count but fewer than ten. The rearrangement uses TRBV18 and TRBJ1-3; TRBD1 is a possible D gene (5 bases). Germline loops: CDR1 KGHSH, CDR2 LQKENI. This CDR3 has 16 amino acids. V shed 2 bases and J shed 0 bases, with 11 bases lying between them. The CDR3 is CASSPGRAASGNTIYF. The CDR3 nucleotides read TGTGCCAGCTCACCAGGCAGGGCAGCCTCTGGAAACACCATATATTTT.

V gene TRBV19 combines with J gene TRBJ1-5; TRBD1 aligns across 8 bases. CDR1 is LNHDA, CDR2 SQIVND, per germline (reference sequence). Trimming removed 7 bases from V and 0 bases from J; junction bases left unmatched: 5. This CDR3 spans 15 amino acids. The CDR3 loop is CASKSTGVSNQPQHF. In DNA form, the CDR3 reads TGTGCCAGTAAGTCGACAGGGGTTAGCAATCAGCCCCAGCATTTT. Using reference TRBV19 and TRBJ1-5 for the parts outside the CDR3, the full variable domain is DGGITQSPKYLFRKEGQNVTLSCEQNLNHDAMYWYRQDPGQGLRLIYYSQIVNDFQKGDIAEGYSVSREKKESFPLTVTSAQKNPTAFYLCASKSTGVSNQPQHFGDGTRLSIL.

J is TRBJ1-4 and V is TRBV2, with D hard to call. From germline, CDR1 is SNHLY and CDR2 FYNNEI. V was trimmed by 8 bases and J by 4 bases, leaving 8 bases between them. This CDR3 comprises 12 residues. CDR3 in amino acids: CASGRFNEKLFF. CDR3 sequence (DNA): TGTGCCAGCGGAAGGTTTAATGAAAAACTGTTTTTT.

The V call is TRBV27, the J call TRBJ2-5; 15 bases agree with TRBD2. CDR1 is MNHEY and CDR2 is SMNVEV in the germline V gene (reference sequence). The trim removed 2 bases at V and 5 bases at J, leaving 9 bases unmatched. The CDR3 runs to 18 residues. CDR3 in DNA: TGTGCCAGCAGTTTACTCGGGACTAGCGGGGGGTCGGTGGAGACCCAGTACTTC. The encoded protein is CASSLLGTSGGSVETQYF.

V gene TRBV11-2 combines with J gene TRBJ2-2; D uncertain. This CDR3 has 14 residues. The germline V gene has CDR1 SGHAT and CDR2 FQNNGV. Trimming cost V 1 base and J 6 bases, with 9 bases left between them. This chain's CDR3 is CASSLGFAPGELFF. The CDR3 DNA reads TGTGCCAGCAGCTTAGGATTCGCCCCCGGGGAGCTGTTTTTT.

This sequence joins TRBV27 and TRBJ1-6; perhaps TRBD1 as D (5 bases). The CDR3 totals 13 residues. Looked up from germline, CDR1 is MNHEY and CDR2 is SMNVEV (reference sequence). Trimming pared 11 bases from V and 10 bases from J, leaving 18 bases between. The chain's CDR3 is CASGWGIGSPLHF. The CDR3, as DNA: TGTGCCTCCGGGTGGGGGATCGGATCACCCCTCCACTTT.

J is TRBJ2-7 and V is TRBV6-5; unclear D gene. Germline-derived CDR1 and CDR2 are MNHEY and SVGAGI. The V and J ends lost 6 bases and 3 bases respectively, with 18 bases between them. The length of the CDR3 is 15 residues. The CDR3 spells CASRKQPSGIYEQYF. DNA of the CDR3: TGTGCCAGCAGGAAACAGCCCTCAGGAATCTACGAGCAGTACTTC.

The J gene is TRBJ1-1, the V gene TRBV7-3; TRBD1 is a possible D gene (6 bases). CDR3 length equals 13 residues. Per germline, CDR1 SGHTA and CDR2 FQGTGA. V lost 5 bases and J lost 0, with 7 bases in between. The CDR3 DNA reads TGTGCCAGCAGCAGGGACATGAACACTGAAGCTTTCTTT. Its protein product is CASSRDMNTEAFF. The full variable domain, completed using reference TRBV7-3 and TRBJ1-1, is GAGVSQTPSNKVTEKGKYVELRCDPISGHTALYWYRQSLGQGPEFLIYFQGTGAADDSGLPNDRFFAVRPEGSVSTLKIQRTERGDSAVYLCASSRDMNTEAFFGQGTRLTVV.

The J gene is TRBJ2-3, the V gene TRBV4-2; 8 nucleotides match TRBD2. Looked up from germline, CDR1 is LGHNA and CDR2 is YNFKEQ. The CDR3 spans 16 residues. V lost 0 bases and J lost 4; bases outside the gene matches: 6. This chain's CDR3 is CASSQDPGGGSDTQYF. CDR3 nucleotide sequence: TGTGCCAGCAGCCAAGATCCCGGGGGGGGATCAGATACGCAGTATTTT.

CDR3 residues: CASSLNLGEKAFF. In nucleotides, the CDR3 is TGTGCCAGCAGCTTAAACCTCGGGGAAAAAGCTTTCTTT. The chain has TRBV7-6 and TRBJ1-1, with D hard to call. Germline V gene sequence: CDR1 SGHVS, CDR2 FNYEAQ. V lost 2 bases to trimming and J lost 9 bases, with 13 bases between them. The CDR3 totals 13 residues.

The chain employs TRBV6-5 and TRBJ2-7; 8 nucleotides line up with TRBD1. Trimming removed 0 bases from V and 7 bases from J; junction bases left unmatched: 8. Germline V gene sequence: CDR1 MNHEY, CDR2 SVGAGI. The CDR3 sequence is 15 residues long. CDR3 DNA: TGTGCCAGCAGTTACTCGACCCAGGGGGCGACTGAGCAGTACTTC. This encodes CASSYSTQGATEQYF.

The chain is built from TRBV10-2 and TRBJ2-3; D perhaps matches TRBD1 (6 bases). V lost 4 bases and J 4 bases, leaving 12 bases between the germline ends. This CDR3 is built from 14 residues. The V gene's germline CDR1 is WSHSY and CDR2 SAAADI. DNA for the CDR3: TGCGCCAGCAGTGCAGGACAGTGGGCAGATACGCAGTATTTT. Protein: CASSAGQWADTQYF.

The J gene is TRBJ1-2, the V gene TRBV7-2; D unclear. The germline V gene encodes CDR1 SGHTA and CDR2 FQGNSA. Trimming took 2 bases from V and 1 from J, leaving 11 bases between them. The CDR3 is 15 amino acids. The chain's CDR3 is CASSLRAALNYGYTF. In nucleotides, the CDR3 is TGTGCCAGCAGCTTACGGGCAGCACTTAACTATGGCTACACCTTC.

V gene TRBV30 combines with J gene TRBJ1-1; TRBD1 is a possible D gene (6 bases). Trimming left V 2 bases short and J 8 bases short, with 15 bases between. The CDR3 covers 13 residues. Germline CDR1 GTSNPN, CDR2 SVGIG (reference sequence). The CDR3 here is CAWSLTTGAEAFF. CDR3 nucleotides: TGTGCCTGGAGTTTAACCACGGGGGCCGAAGCTTTCTTT.

The J gene is TRBJ2-7, the V gene TRBV5-6, with D perhaps matching TRBD1 (6 bases). Germline values: CDR1 SGHDT, CDR2 YYEEEE. Trimming removed 1 base at V and 6 bases at J, with 14 bases between. The CDR3 is made up of 14 amino acids. The CDR3 nucleotides are TGTGCCAGCAGCTTGCCACAGGGTCTAGGCGAGCAGTACTTC. It specifies CASSLPQGLGEQYF.

This chain connects TRBV27 to TRBJ2-7; TRBD1 is a possible D gene (5 bases). This CDR3 has 15 residues. CDR1 and CDR2 from the germline V gene are MNHEY and SMNVEV (reference sequence). Trimming removed 0 bases at V and 4 bases at J, with 13 bases between. The CDR3 loop is CASSLSRTRDYEQYF. For the CDR3, the DNA is TGTGCCAGCAGTTTATCGAGGACAAGAGATTACGAGCAGTACTTC.

On this clone itself: This sample also contains other DNA sequences that code for the same CDR3. The chain combines TRBV7-2 with TRBJ2-7; D gene uncertain. Trimming pared 2 bases from V and 3 bases from J, leaving 8 bases between. Per the germline V gene, CDR1 is SGHTA and CDR2 is FQGNSA. This CDR3 is 13 amino acids long. CDR3: CASSLTGYYEQYF. The CDR3 nucleotides are TGTGCCAGCAGCTTAACGGGCTACTACGAGCAGTACTTC.

This clone came up a few times. The chain links TRBV19 to TRBJ1-2; 8 nucleotides line up with TRBD1. The CDR3 spans 14 residues. The J segment lost 8 bases and the V segment lost 3 bases, leaving 8 bases of the junction unmatched. Germline assignment: CDR1 LNHDA and CDR2 SQIVND (reference sequence). CDR3 loop: CASSMQGASGGYTF. As DNA, the CDR3 is TGTGCCAGTAGTATGCAGGGGGCGTCAGGAGGCTACACCTTC.

This chain joins TRBV2 and TRBJ2-1; 9 nucleotides match TRBD2. The CDR3 loop spans 15 amino acids. Germline trimming cut 6 bases from V and 1 base from J; bases unmatched to any gene: 4. In germline, CDR1 is SNHLY, CDR2 FYNNEI. The CDR3 loop reads CASRPTSGSYNEQFF. For the CDR3, the DNA is TGTGCCAGCAGGCCGACTAGCGGTTCCTACAATGAGCAGTTCTTC.

This clone was counted only a few times. The chain joins TRBV5-4 to TRBJ2-1; D not resolved. CDR3 length: 16 residues. Trimming took off 2 bases at V and 0 bases at J, with 12 bases between the two ends. Germline CDR1 is SGHNT and CDR2 is YYREEE (reference sequence). CDR3 region: CASSFFGRNSYNEQFF. For the CDR3, the DNA is TGTGCCAGCAGCTTTTTCGGCCGGAACTCCTACAATGAGCAGTTCTTC.

V gene TRBV21-1 combines with J gene TRBJ2-7; the table names TRBD2, a call not compared with the DNA. TRBV21-1 is labeled a pseudogene. The CDR3 sequence is 13 residues long. The CDR3 protein is CASSKFREYEQYF. The CDR3 coding sequence is TGTGCCAGCAGCAAATTCCGGGAATACGAGCAGTACTTC.

V usage is TRBV7-2 and J usage is TRBJ2-7; 11 bases map to TRBD1. V shed 7 bases and J 3 bases; nucleotides not matched to a gene: 8. CDR3 size: 15 residues. Germline-derived CDR1 and CDR2 are SGHTA and FQGNSA. In DNA form, the CDR3 reads TGTGCCAGCACCTTTTCCGGGACAGGGGGCTACGAGCAGTACTTC. Translating gives CASTFSGTGGYEQYF.